This T cell receptor (beta chain) comes out of a study of T cell changes during pregnancy in multiple sclerosis. V shed 4 bases, J shed 1 base, and the junction held 9 bases outside the gene matches. The germline CDR1 and CDR2 sequences are SGHRS and YFSETQ. The CDR3 is made up of 17 amino acids. The data were produced by immunoSEQ multiplex PCR, yet TCRdb's version contains in-frame clones alone and is incomplete. The profile covers some 130,000 clones, with about 95% appearing a single time and more than 0.4% taken by the ten largest. The sample was peripheral blood, taken after pregnancy. This clonotype was obtained from a female donor with multiple sclerosis, enrolled in a pregnancy study. The gene calls are TRBV5-1 and TRBJ2-1, with 9 bases lining up with TRBD1. The DNA for the CDR3 is TGCGCCAGCAGCAGAACCGGGACAGGGACGTCCTACAATGAGCAGTTCTTC. Translating it yields CASSRTGTGTSYNEQFF.